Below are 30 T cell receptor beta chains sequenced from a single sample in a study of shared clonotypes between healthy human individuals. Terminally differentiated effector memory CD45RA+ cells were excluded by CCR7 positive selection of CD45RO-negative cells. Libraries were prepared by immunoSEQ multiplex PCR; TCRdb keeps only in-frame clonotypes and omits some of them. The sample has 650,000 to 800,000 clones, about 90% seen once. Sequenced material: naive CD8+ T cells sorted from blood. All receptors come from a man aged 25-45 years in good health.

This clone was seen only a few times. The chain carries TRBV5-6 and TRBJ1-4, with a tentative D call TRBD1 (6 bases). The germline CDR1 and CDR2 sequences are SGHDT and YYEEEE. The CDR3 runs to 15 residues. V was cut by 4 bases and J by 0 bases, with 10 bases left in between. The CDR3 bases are TGTGCCAGCAGCAAGGGACAAGCAACTAATGAAAAACTGTTTTTT. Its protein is CASSKGQATNEKLFF.

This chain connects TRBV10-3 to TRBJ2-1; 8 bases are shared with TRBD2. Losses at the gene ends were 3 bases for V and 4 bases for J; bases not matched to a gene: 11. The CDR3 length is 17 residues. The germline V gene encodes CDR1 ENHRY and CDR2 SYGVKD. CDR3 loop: CAISDSSTSGGYNEQFF. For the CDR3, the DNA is TGTGCCATCAGTGATTCCTCTACTAGCGGAGGTTACAATGAGCAGTTCTTC.

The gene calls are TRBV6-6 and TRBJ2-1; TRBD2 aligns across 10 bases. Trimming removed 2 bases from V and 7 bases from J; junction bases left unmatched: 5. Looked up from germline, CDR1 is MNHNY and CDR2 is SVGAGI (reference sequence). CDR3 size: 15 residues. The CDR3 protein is CASSYQAGGPNEQFF. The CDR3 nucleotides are TGTGCCAGCAGTTACCAAGCGGGAGGGCCAAATGAGCAGTTCTTC.

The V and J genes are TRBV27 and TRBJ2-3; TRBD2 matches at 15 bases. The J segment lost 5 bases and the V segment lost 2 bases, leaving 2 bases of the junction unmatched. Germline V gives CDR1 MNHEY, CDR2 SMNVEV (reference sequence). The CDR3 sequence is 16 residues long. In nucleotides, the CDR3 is TGTGCCAGCAGTTTAGGACTAGCGGGAGGGATAGATACGCAGTATTTT. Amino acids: CASSLGLAGGIDTQYF.

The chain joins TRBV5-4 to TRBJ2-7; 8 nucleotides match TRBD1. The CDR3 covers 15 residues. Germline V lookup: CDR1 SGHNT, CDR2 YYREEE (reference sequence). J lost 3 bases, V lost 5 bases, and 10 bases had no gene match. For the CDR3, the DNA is TGTGCCAGCAGAGTAACAGGGGGTGACTACTACGAGCAGTACTTC. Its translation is CASRVTGGDYYEQYF.

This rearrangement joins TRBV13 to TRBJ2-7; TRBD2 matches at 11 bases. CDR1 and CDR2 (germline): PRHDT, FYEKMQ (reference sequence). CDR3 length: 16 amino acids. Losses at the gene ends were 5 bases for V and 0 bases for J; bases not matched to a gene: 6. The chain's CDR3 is CASSPGTSGNSYEQYF. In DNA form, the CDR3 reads TGTGCCAGCAGCCCGGGGACTAGCGGAAACTCCTACGAGCAGTACTTC.

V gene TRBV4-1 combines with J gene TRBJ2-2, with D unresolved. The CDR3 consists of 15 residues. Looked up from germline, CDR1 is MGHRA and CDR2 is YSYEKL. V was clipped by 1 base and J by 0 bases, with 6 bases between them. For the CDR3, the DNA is TGCGCCAGCAGCCAAGGTGGGACGAACACCGGGGAGCTGTTTTTT. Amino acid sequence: CASSQGGTNTGELFF.

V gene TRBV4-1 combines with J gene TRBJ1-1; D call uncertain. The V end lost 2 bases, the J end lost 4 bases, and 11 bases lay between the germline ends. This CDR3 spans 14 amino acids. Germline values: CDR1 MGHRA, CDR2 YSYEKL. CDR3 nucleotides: TGCGCCAGCAGCCAAAAGGGAGGGCGCACTGAAGCTTTCTTT. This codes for CASSQKGGRTEAFF.

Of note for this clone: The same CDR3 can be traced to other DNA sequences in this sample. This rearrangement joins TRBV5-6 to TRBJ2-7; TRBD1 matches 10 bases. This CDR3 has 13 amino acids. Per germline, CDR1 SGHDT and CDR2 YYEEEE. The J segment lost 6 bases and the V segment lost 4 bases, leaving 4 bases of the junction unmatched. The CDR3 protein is CASSTGQGSEQYF. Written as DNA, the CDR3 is TGTGCCAGCAGCACGGGACAGGGGAGCGAGCAGTACTTC.

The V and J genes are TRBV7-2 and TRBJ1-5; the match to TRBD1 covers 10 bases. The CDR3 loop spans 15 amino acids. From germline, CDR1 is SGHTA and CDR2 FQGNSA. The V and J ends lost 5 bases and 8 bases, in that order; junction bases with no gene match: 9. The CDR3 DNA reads TGTGCCAGCAGCGTAGGGGACAGGGGCAGGGAGCCCCAGCATTTT. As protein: CASSVGDRGREPQHF.

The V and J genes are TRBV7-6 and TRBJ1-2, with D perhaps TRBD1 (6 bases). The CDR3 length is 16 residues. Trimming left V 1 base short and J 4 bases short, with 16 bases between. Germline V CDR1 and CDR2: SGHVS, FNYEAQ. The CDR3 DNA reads TGTGCCAGCAGCTTAGGGGGGCCCAGGGATACCTATGGCTACACCTTC. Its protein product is CASSLGGPRDTYGYTF.

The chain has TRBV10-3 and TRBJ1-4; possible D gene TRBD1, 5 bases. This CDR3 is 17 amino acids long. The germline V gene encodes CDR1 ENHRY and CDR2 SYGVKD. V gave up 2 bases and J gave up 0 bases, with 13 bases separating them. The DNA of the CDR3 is TGTGCCATCAGTGAGACCCTGACAGATGCAACTAATGAAAAACTGTTTTTT. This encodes CAISETLTDATNEKLFF.

CDR3 protein: CALSRGVYF. The CDR3 DNA reads as TGTGCCCTGAGCAGGGGCGTGTATTTT. The chain joins TRBV6-5 to TRBJ2-3; weak D call: TRBD1 (6 bases). V lost 11 bases to trimming and J lost 14 bases, with 14 bases between them. The germline V gene has CDR1 MNHEY and CDR2 SVGAGI. The CDR3 is made up of 9 amino acids.

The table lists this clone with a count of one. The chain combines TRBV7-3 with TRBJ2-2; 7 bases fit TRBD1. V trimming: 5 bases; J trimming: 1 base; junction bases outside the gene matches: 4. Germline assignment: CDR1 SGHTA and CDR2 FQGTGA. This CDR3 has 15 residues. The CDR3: CASSPGTVNTGELFF. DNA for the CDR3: TGTGCCAGCAGCCCCGGGACAGTGAACACCGGGGAGCTGTTTTTT.

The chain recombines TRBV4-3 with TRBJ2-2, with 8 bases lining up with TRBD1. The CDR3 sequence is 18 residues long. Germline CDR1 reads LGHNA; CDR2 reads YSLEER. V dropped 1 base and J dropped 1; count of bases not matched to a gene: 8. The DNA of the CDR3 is TGCGCCAGCAGCCAAGCCATTCTGACAGGGGAGAACACCGGGGAGCTGTTTTTT. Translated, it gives CASSQAILTGENTGELFF.

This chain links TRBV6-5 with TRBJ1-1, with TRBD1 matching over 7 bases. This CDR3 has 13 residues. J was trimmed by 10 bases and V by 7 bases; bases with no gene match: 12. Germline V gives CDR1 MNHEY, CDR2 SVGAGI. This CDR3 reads CASTTPDRVGAFF. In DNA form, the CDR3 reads TGTGCCAGCACCACACCAGACAGGGTAGGAGCTTTCTTT.

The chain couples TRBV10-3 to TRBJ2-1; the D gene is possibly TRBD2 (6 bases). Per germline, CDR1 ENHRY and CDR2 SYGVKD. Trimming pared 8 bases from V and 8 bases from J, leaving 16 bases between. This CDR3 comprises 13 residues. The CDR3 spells CAIGGSYVDEQFF. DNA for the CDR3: TGTGCCATCGGAGGGAGCTACGTTGATGAGCAGTTCTTC.

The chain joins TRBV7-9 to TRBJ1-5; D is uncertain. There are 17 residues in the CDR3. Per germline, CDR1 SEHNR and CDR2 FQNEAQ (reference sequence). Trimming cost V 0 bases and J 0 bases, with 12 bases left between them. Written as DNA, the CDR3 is TGTGCCAGCAGCTTAGCGTCGGGAGCGAATAGCAATCAGCCCCAGCATTTT. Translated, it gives CASSLASGANSNQPQHF.

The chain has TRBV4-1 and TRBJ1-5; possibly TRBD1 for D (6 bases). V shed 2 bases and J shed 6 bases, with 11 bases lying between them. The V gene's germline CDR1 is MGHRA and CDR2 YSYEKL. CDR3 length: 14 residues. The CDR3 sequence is CASSQTGSGQPQHF. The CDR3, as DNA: TGCGCCAGCAGCCAAACAGGGTCGGGTCAGCCCCAGCATTTT.

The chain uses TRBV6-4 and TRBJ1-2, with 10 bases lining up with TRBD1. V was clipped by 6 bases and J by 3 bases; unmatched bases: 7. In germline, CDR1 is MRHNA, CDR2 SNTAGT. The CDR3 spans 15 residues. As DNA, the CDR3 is TGTGCCAGCAGGCCGGGACAGGGGAAGGACTATGGCTACACCTTC. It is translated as CASRPGQGKDYGYTF.

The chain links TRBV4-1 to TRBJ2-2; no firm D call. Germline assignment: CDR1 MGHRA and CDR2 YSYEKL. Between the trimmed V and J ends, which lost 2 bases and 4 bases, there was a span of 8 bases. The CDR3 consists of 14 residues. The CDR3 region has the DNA TGCGCCAGCAGCCAAATTGTGGCCACCGGGGAGCTGTTTTTT. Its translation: CASSQIVATGELFF.

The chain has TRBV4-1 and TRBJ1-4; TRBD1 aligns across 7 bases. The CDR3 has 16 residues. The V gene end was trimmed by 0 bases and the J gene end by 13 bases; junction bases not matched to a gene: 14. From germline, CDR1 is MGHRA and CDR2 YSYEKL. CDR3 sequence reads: CASSQERETGLLGLFF. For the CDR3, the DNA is TGCGCCAGCAGCCAAGAACGCGAGACAGGGCTTCTCGGACTGTTTTTT.

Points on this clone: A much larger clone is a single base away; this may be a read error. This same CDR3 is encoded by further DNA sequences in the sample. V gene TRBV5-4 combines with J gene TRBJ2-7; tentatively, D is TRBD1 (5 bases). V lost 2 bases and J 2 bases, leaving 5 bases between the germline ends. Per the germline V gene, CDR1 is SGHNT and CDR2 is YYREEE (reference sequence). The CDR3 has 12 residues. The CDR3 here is CASSLGAYEQYF. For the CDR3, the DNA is TGTGCCAGCAGCTTAGGGGCCTACGAGCAGTACTTC. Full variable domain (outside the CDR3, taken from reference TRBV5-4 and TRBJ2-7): ETGVTQSPTHLIKTRGQQVTLRCSSQSGHNTVSWYQQALGQGPQFIFQYYREEENGRGNFPPRFSGLQFPNYSSELNVNALELDDSALYLCASSLGAYEQYFGPGTRLTVT.

Written as DNA, the CDR3 is TGCAGCGGGGGGACTAGCGTGTACAATGAGCAGTTCTTC. It is translated as CSGGTSVYNEQFF. The chain links TRBV29-1 to TRBJ2-1, with 10 bases lining up with TRBD2. The V and J ends lost 7 bases and 4 bases, in that order; junction bases with no gene match: 4. CDR3 length equals 13 residues. The germline V gene encodes CDR1 SQVTM and CDR2 ANQGSEA.

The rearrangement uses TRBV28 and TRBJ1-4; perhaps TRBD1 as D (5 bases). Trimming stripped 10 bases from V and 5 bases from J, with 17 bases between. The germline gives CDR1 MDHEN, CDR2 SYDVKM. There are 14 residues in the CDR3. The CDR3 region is CATRSGLGNEKLFF. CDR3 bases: TGTGCCACCAGGTCGGGACTTGGGAATGAAAAACTGTTTTTT.

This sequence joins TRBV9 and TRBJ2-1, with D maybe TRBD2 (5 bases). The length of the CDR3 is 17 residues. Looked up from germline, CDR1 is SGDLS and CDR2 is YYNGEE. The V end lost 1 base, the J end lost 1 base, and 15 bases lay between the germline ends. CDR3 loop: CASSVRPAWESYNEQFF. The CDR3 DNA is TGTGCCAGCAGCGTACGCCCCGCGTGGGAGTCCTACAATGAGCAGTTCTTC.

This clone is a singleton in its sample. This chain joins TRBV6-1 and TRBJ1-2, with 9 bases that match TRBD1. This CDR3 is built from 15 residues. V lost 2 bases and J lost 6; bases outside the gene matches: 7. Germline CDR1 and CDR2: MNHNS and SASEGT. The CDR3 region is CASSELEGTGNGYTF. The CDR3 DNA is TGTGCCAGCAGTGAATTGGAAGGGACAGGGAATGGCTACACCTTC.

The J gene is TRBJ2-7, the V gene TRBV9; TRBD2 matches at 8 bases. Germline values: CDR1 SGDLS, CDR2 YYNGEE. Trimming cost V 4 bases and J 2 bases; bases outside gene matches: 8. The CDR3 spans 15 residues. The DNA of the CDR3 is TGTGCCAGCAGCCCAACGGGAGGGACAACCTACGAGCAGTACTTC. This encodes CASSPTGGTTYEQYF.

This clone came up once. Here the CDR3 reads CASSLGPAGSSYNEQFF. CDR3 coding DNA: TGTGCCAGCAGCTTGGGTCCAGCCGGTAGCTCCTACAATGAGCAGTTCTTC. The chain joins TRBV5-4 to TRBJ2-1; D is uncertain. CDR3 length: 17 residues. V lost 0 bases and J 0 bases, leaving 13 bases between the germline ends. Germline V lookup: CDR1 SGHNT, CDR2 YYREEE (reference sequence).

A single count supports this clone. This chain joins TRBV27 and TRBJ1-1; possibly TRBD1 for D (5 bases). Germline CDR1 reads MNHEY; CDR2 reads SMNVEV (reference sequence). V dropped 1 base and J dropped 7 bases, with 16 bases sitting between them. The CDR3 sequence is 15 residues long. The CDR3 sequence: CASSLLGLGTGEAFF. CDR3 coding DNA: TGTGCCAGCAGTTTATTAGGCCTTGGGACCGGTGAAGCTTTCTTT.